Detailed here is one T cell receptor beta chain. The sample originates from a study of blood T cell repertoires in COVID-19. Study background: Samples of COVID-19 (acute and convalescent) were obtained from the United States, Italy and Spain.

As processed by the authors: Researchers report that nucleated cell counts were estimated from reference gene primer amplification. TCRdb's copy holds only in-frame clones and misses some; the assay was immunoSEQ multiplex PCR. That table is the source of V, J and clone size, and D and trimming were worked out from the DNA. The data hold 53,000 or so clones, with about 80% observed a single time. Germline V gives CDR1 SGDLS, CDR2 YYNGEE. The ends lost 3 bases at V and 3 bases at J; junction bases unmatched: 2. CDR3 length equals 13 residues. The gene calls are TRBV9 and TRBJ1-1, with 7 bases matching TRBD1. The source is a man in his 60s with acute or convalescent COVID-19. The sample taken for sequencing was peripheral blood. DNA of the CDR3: TGTGCCAGCAGCGAACAGGGGTACACTGAAGCTTTCTTT. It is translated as CASSEQGYTEAFF.